Listed here are 21 T cell receptor beta chains from one sample, sequenced in a study of Ad26.COV2.S vaccination and SARS-CoV-2 variants. The assay was immunoSEQ multiplex PCR, and TCRdb's table has in-frame clones only and misses some. The sample lists roughly 320,000 clones, around 84% occurring once. The sample's treatment: some 20 received Ad26.COV2.S at low or high dose, single or two shots; about five received placebo; per-sample allocation not given. Following the first vaccine or placebo injection, samples were taken on day 63. The sequenced sample was peripheral blood, obtained in a trial of Ad26.COV2.S vaccine versus placebo. The source is a person between 18 and 60 years old who received the Ad26.COV2.S COVID-19 vaccine or a placebo.

The chain carries TRBV9 and TRBJ1-6; TRBD1 matches 7 bases. The V and J ends lost 4 bases and 6 bases, in that order; junction bases with no gene match: 4. Per the germline V gene, CDR1 is SGDLS and CDR2 is YYNGEE. The CDR3 consists of 14 residues. CDR3 protein: CASSPGTVNSPLHF. CDR3 DNA: TGTGCCAGCAGCCCCGGGACAGTTAATTCACCCCTCCACTTT. Full variable domain (remainder filled in from reference TRBV9 and TRBJ1-6): DSGVTQTPKHLITATGQRVTLRCSPRSGDLSVYWYQQSLDQGLQFLIQYYNGEERAKGNILERFSAQQFPDLHSELNLSSLELGDSALYFCASSPGTVNSPLHFGNGTRLTVT.

The chain combines TRBV5-1 with TRBJ2-1, with a weak D call TRBD2 (5 bases). In germline, CDR1 is SGHRS, CDR2 YFSETQ. Trimming pared 2 bases from V and 4 bases from J, leaving 10 bases between. The CDR3 runs 14 residues. The DNA of the CDR3 is TGCGCCAGCAGCTTCGGGGATACTTACAATGAGCAGTTCTTC. This translates into CASSFGDTYNEQFF.

V and J are TRBV7-2 and TRBJ1-5, with D tentatively TRBD1 (6 bases). The CDR3 runs 15 residues. Trimming took 8 bases from V and 3 from J, leaving 17 bases between them. Germline V lookup: CDR1 SGHTA, CDR2 FQGNSA. The CDR3 region has the DNA TGTGCCAGCGCTCAGACCGGGACAACCAATCAGCCCCAGCATTTT. Amino acid sequence: CASAQTGTTNQPQHF.

V gene TRBV6-5 combines with J gene TRBJ1-3, with TRBD1 matching 7 bases. This CDR3 contains 14 residues. Germline CDR1 MNHEY, CDR2 SVGAGI. V gave up 6 bases and J gave up 0 bases; unmatched junction bases: 2. CDR3 DNA sequence: TGTGCCAGCAGGACAGGGATCTCTGGAAACACCATATATTTT. Amino acid sequence: CASRTGISGNTIYF.

Worth noting for this clone: Additional DNA sequences in this sample encode the identical CDR3. This sequence joins TRBV19 and TRBJ1-5; weak D call: TRBD1 (5 bases). CDR1 is LNHDA, CDR2 SQIVND, per germline (reference sequence). Trimming stripped 3 bases from V and 2 bases from J, with 11 bases between. CDR3 length: 15 residues. CDR3 protein: CASSIGQGGNQPQHF. The DNA for the CDR3 is TGTGCCAGTAGTATCGGTCAGGGCGGCAATCAGCCCCAGCATTTT.

V gene TRBV30 combines with J gene TRBJ1-5, with D maybe TRBD1 (6 bases). Deletions cut 3 bases from V and 1 base from J, with 16 bases between. Germline lookup yields CDR1 GTSNPN and CDR2 SVGIG (reference sequence). The length of the CDR3 is 16 residues. The CDR3 DNA follows: TGTGCCTGGAGCCCGATCAGGGGTAGGAGCAATCAGCCCCAGCATTTT. As protein: CAWSPIRGRSNQPQHF. Combining the CDR3 with reference TRBV30 and TRBJ1-5 gives the whole variable domain SQTIHQWPATLVQPVGSPLSLECTVEGTSNPNLYWYRQAAGRGLQLLFYSVGIGQISSEVPQNLSASRPQDRQFILSSKKLLLSDSGFYLCAWSPIRGRSNQPQHFGDGTRLSIL.

The rearrangement links TRBV3-1 (or the pseudogene TRBV3-2) to TRBJ2-1; 7 positions agree with TRBD1. Germline V gives CDR1 LGHDT, CDR2 YNNKEL (reference sequence). The CDR3 is 13 residues long. J was trimmed by 16 bases and V by 3 bases; bases with no gene match: 12. The DNA for the CDR3 is TGTGCCAGCAGCCAGGCCCGACAGGGCCCCTTTTTCTTC. It codes for CASSQARQGPFFF.

The chain combines TRBV11-2 with TRBJ1-4; D is ambiguous. V lost 3 bases to trimming and J lost 0 bases, with 11 bases between them. The CDR3 consists of 16 residues. Germline V lookup: CDR1 SGHAT, CDR2 FQNNGV. The CDR3 nucleotides are TGTGCCAGCAGCTTGAATTCCGGGGCAACTAATGAAAAACTGTTTTTT. Protein: CASSLNSGATNEKLFF.

The chain employs TRBV2 and TRBJ1-1; D call uncertain. Trimming stripped 6 bases from V and 8 bases from J, with 28 bases between. From germline, CDR1 is SNHLY and CDR2 FYNNEI. The CDR3 loop spans 17 amino acids. CDR3 amino acids: CASRHPPGHDRLLEAFF. The CDR3 coding sequence is TGTGCCAGCAGACACCCGCCCGGCCACGACCGGTTATTGGAAGCTTTCTTT. The whole variable domain, remainder taken from reference TRBV2 and TRBJ1-1, is EPEVTQTPSHQVTQMGQEVILRCVPISNHLYFYWYRQILGQKVEFLVSFYNNEISEKSEIFDDQFSVERPDGSNFTLKIRSTKLEDSAMYFCASRHPPGHDRLLEAFFGQGTRLTVV.

This chain links TRBV6-2 or TRBV6-3 with TRBJ1-4; D is perhaps TRBD1 (5 bases). CDR1 is MNHEY, CDR2 SVGEGT, per germline. The CDR3 has 16 residues. Between the trimmed V and J ends, which lost 6 bases and 3 bases, there was a span of 17 bases. The CDR3 region has the DNA TGTGCCAGCAGCCGTCAGGGCCAGGCCGCTAATGAAAAACTGTTTTTT. This sequence encodes CASSRQGQAANEKLFF.

The chain has TRBV18 and TRBJ2-1, with D tentatively TRBD2 (7 bases). V was pared by 3 bases and J by 6 bases, with 15 bases between. Looked up from germline, CDR1 is KGHSH and CDR2 is LQKENI. The CDR3 loop spans 15 amino acids. This CDR3 reads CASSPLGGGLNEQFF. The DNA for the CDR3 is TGTGCCAGCTCACCGTTGGGGGGGGGCCTCAATGAGCAGTTCTTC.

This chain joins TRBV7-9 and TRBJ2-7, with 8 bases lining up with TRBD2. Germline loops: CDR1 SEHNR, CDR2 FQNEAQ (reference sequence). The V segment lost 3 bases and the J segment 0 bases; nucleotides outside the gene matches: 4. CDR3 length: 15 residues. The CDR3 spells CASSLAGGPSYEQYF. CDR3 nucleotides: TGTGCCAGCAGCTTGGCGGGGGGCCCCTCCTACGAGCAGTACTTC.

CDR3 loop: CASSLERQGLQGYTF. CDR3 nucleotides: TGTGCCAGCAGCTTAGAGAGACAGGGACTTCAGGGCTACACCTTC. The chain combines TRBV7-2 with TRBJ1-2; 7 positions match TRBD1. Trimming cost V 1 base and J 8 bases; bases outside gene matches: 10. The CDR3 is 15 residues long. Per germline, CDR1 SGHTA and CDR2 FQGNSA.

This chain joins TRBV5-4 and TRBJ2-2; the D is unclear. The CDR3 sequence is 12 residues long. CDR1 SGHNT and CDR2 YYREEE come from the germline V gene (reference sequence). V was shortened by 0 bases and J by 7 bases, with 4 bases between the two germline ends. CDR3 DNA: TGTGCCAGCAGCTTGGGCATCGGGGAGCTGTTTTTT. It is translated as CASSLGIGELFF.

Concerning this clone: This CDR3 is also generated by other DNA sequences in the sample. The chain joins TRBV6-5 to TRBJ1-1, with TRBD1 as a possible D gene (5 bases). The CDR3 spans 14 residues. The ends were cut back, 2 bases at V and 0 bases at J, with 7 bases in the middle. CDR1 is MNHEY, CDR2 SVGAGI, per germline. The CDR3 coding sequence is TGTGCCAGCAGTTACGACAGTCTGAACACTGAAGCTTTCTTT. It encodes CASSYDSLNTEAFF.

The chain recombines TRBV29-1 with TRBJ2-5; 8 bases line up with TRBD1. Germline V gives CDR1 SQVTM, CDR2 ANQGSEA. Losses at the gene ends were 8 bases for V and 5 bases for J; bases not matched to a gene: 7. The CDR3 spans 12 residues. Written as DNA, the CDR3 is TGCAGCCTGGACAGGGATGGGGAGACCCAGTACTTC. This translates into CSLDRDGETQYF.

The rearrangement joins TRBV3-1 (or the pseudogene TRBV3-2) to TRBJ1-2, with 8 bases fitting TRBD1. The CDR3 sequence is 14 residues long. V dropped 0 bases and J dropped 6; count of bases not matched to a gene: 3. In germline, CDR1 is LGHDT, CDR2 YNNKEL (reference sequence). The CDR3 coding sequence is TGTGCCAGCAGCCAAGATAACAGGGGGGATGGCTACACCTTC. It yields the protein CASSQDNRGDGYTF.

This clone was counted a few times. The chain employs TRBV19 and TRBJ1-5; perhaps TRBD1 as D (5 bases). Germline V CDR1 and CDR2: LNHDA, SQIVND (reference sequence). The CDR3 consists of 14 residues. V shed 3 bases and J shed 5 bases, with 11 bases lying between them. The CDR3 loop reads CASSIGGGDQPQHF. The CDR3 DNA sequence: TGTGCCAGTAGTATCGGGGGTGGCGATCAGCCCCAGCATTTT.

The rearrangement uses TRBV7-3 and TRBJ2-3, with a weak D call TRBD2 (5 bases). The length of the CDR3 is 12 residues. Trimming stripped 3 bases from V and 11 bases from J, with 12 bases between. Germline V gene data show CDR1 as SGHTA and CDR2 as FQGTGA. The CDR3 DNA reads as TGTGCCAGCAGCTTCATACACGGGGAGCAGTATTTT. It codes for CASSFIHGEQYF.

This clone has a single count. This chain uses TRBV4-3 with TRBJ2-7, with 7 bases fitting TRBD1. The CDR3 length is 16 residues. Germline values: CDR1 LGHNA, CDR2 YSLEER. The junction had 11 bases not matched to a gene; V was cut back by 3 bases and J by 3 bases. CDR3 coding DNA: TGCGCCAGCAGCCAGGATGGGGGAAGGGGGCTCTACGAGCAGTACTTC. Translated: CASSQDGGRGLYEQYF.

The J gene is TRBJ2-6, the V gene TRBV30; possibly TRBD1 or TRBD2 for D (5 bases each). The V end lost 5 bases, the J end lost 0 bases, and 8 bases lay between the germline ends. The CDR3 loop spans 14 amino acids. The germline V gene encodes CDR1 GTSNPN and CDR2 SVGIG (reference sequence). The CDR3 sequence is CAWGGDSGANVLTF. CDR3 coding DNA: TGTGCCTGGGGGGGAGACTCTGGGGCCAACGTCCTGACTTTC.